Below are 15 T cell receptor beta chains sequenced from a single sample in a study of blood T cell repertoires in COVID-19 (dated by TCRdb to 2020 to 2022). The library was built by means of the immunoSEQ multiplex PCR assay. Not all clones reach the TCRdb copy of this immuneACCESS table, which keeps in-frame sequences only. Checked studies attribute under half of the gap to unresolved V genes and leave the rest unexplained. For this sample there are 200,000 to 250,000 clones; 75% to 90% appear just once. The ten most abundant clones make up 3% to 4% of the sample. The sequenced sample was PBMCs or T cells enriched from blood (not recorded which). The receptors were gathered from a woman younger than 45 who had been exposed to COVID-19.

The CDR3 bases are TGCGCCAGCAGCCAAGGGGCGGGGTTAGAGACCCAGTACTTC. It codes for CASSQGAGLETQYF. This chain links TRBV4-1 with TRBJ2-5, with a weak D call TRBD2 (6 bases). V dropped 1 base and J dropped 4 bases, with 10 bases sitting between them. The CDR3 consists of 14 residues. Germline V gene data show CDR1 as MGHRA and CDR2 as YSYEKL.

This sequence joins TRBV5-1 and TRBJ2-6; the match to TRBD1 covers 10 bases. The germline CDR1 and CDR2 sequences are SGHRS and YFSETQ. The junction had 5 bases not matched to a gene; V was cut back by 2 bases and J by 0 bases. The CDR3 extends over 18 amino acids. The CDR3 sequence: CASSFTGQGSSGANVLTF. The CDR3 coding sequence is TGCGCCAGCAGCTTTACGGGACAGGGGAGCTCTGGGGCCAACGTCCTGACTTTC.

CDR3 region: CASSRGGQEYEQYF. Written as DNA, the CDR3 is TGTGCCAGCAGCAGGGGGGGACAGGAATACGAGCAGTACTTC. The gene calls are TRBV13 and TRBJ2-7; D may be TRBD1 (8 bases). CDR3 length equals 14 residues. Germline CDR1 is PRHDT and CDR2 is FYEKMQ (reference sequence). Between the trimmed V and J ends, which lost 5 bases and 4 bases, there was a span of 15 bases. The variable domain in full, with the rest retrieved from reference TRBV13 and TRBJ2-7, is AAGVIQSPRHLIKEKRETATLKCYPIPRHDTVYWYQQGPGQDPQFLISFYEKMQSDKGSIPDRFSAQQFSDYHSELNMSSLELGDSALYFCASSRGGQEYEQYFGPGTRLTVT.

The chain uses TRBV5-4 and TRBJ2-1; the D gene is possibly TRBD1 (5 bases). Germline V gene lookup returns CDR1 SGHNT and CDR2 YYREEE (reference sequence). This CDR3 comprises 16 residues. V lost 0 bases, J lost 0 bases, and 10 bases lay in between. The CDR3 sequence is CASSLEGANSYNEQFF. CDR3 nucleotide sequence: TGTGCCAGCAGCTTGGAAGGGGCGAACTCCTACAATGAGCAGTTCTTC.

The J gene is TRBJ2-2, the V gene TRBV10-3; tentatively, D is TRBD1 (6 bases). Trimming shortened V by 10 bases and J by 3 bases, and 15 bases separated the two germline ends. The CDR3 has 14 residues. Germline loops: CDR1 ENHRY, CDR2 SYGVKD. The CDR3: CATTRDTYTGELFF. The CDR3 nucleotides are TGTGCCACAACCCGGGACACCTACACCGGGGAGCTGTTTTTT.

The chain combines TRBV30 with TRBJ1-2; the D gene is possibly TRBD1 (6 bases). The V end was cut by 3 bases, the J end by 0 bases, with 14 bases between. CDR3 length: 15 residues. Germline V gene data show CDR1 as GTSNPN and CDR2 as SVGIG (reference sequence). CDR3 protein: CAWSQTGQANYGYTF. The CDR3 nucleotides read TGTGCCTGGAGCCAGACAGGCCAAGCTAACTATGGCTACACCTTC. Looking up the rest from reference TRBV30 and TRBJ1-2 gives the full variable domain: SQTIHQWPATLVQPVGSPLSLECTVEGTSNPNLYWYRQAAGRGLQLLFYSVGIGQISSEVPQNLSASRPQDRQFILSSKKLLLSDSGFYLCAWSQTGQANYGYTFGSGTRLTVV.

The J gene is TRBJ1-4, the V gene TRBV28, with 7 bases matching TRBD1. The CDR3 has 14 residues. The ends lost 7 bases at V and 7 bases at J; junction bases unmatched: 9. Germline V CDR1 and CDR2: MDHEN, SYDVKM. This CDR3 reads CASKRGAGGEKLFF. The CDR3 DNA reads TGTGCCAGCAAGAGAGGGGCAGGGGGTGAAAAACTGTTTTTT.

The V call is TRBV6-5, the J call TRBJ2-3; TRBD2 aligns across 7 bases. Unmatched junction bases numbered 8, after V lost 6 bases and J lost 5 bases. CDR3 size: 14 residues. Germline values: CDR1 MNHEY, CDR2 SVGAGI. CDR3 sequence (DNA): TGTGCCAGCAGCGGTGGGAGGGCCGTAGATACGCAGTATTTT. Translating gives CASSGGRAVDTQYF.

The chain is built from TRBV5-4 and TRBJ2-7; possibly TRBD2 for D (5 bases). The CDR3 is 11 amino acids. Trimming cost V 9 bases and J 5 bases, with 12 bases left between them. The germline V gene encodes CDR1 SGHNT and CDR2 YYREEE (reference sequence). In DNA, the CDR3 is TGTGCCACTGGACTTGACAACGAGCAGTACTTC. This encodes CATGLDNEQYF.

CDR3: CASKITGQMGQPQHF. CDR3 nucleotide sequence: TGTGCCAGCAAGATTACGGGACAGATGGGGCAGCCCCAGCATTTT. This chain connects TRBV27 to TRBJ1-5; 7 bases map to TRBD1. Germline CDR1 reads MNHEY; CDR2 reads SMNVEV (reference sequence). V lost 7 bases, J lost 7 bases, and 13 bases stayed unmatched. The CDR3 extends over 15 amino acids.

This clone was recorded only once. V gene TRBV4-1 combines with J gene TRBJ2-2; 9 nucleotides line up with TRBD2. The trim removed 4 bases at V and 7 bases at J, leaving 10 bases unmatched. The CDR3 is 16 residues long. Per the germline V gene, CDR1 is MGHRA and CDR2 is YSYEKL. This CDR3 reads CASSPLGGRAGGELFF. The CDR3 nucleotides are TGCGCCAGCAGCCCCCTTGGCGGGAGGGCCGGCGGGGAGCTGTTTTTT.

This chain connects TRBV5-1 to TRBJ2-3, with 9 bases lining up with TRBD2. The CDR3 totals 13 residues. The germline V gene encodes CDR1 SGHRS and CDR2 YFSETQ. After removal of 6 bases from V and 4 bases from J, the junction contained 3 bases not matched to a gene. This CDR3 is CASTAGGPDTQYF. The CDR3 coding sequence is TGCGCCAGCACAGCGGGAGGACCAGATACGCAGTATTTT.

The rearrangement uses TRBV10-3 and TRBJ2-7; 8 nucleotides align to TRBD1. Germline CDR1 is ENHRY and CDR2 is SYGVKD. The CDR3 consists of 15 residues. With 7 bases clipped from V and 4 bases from J, the junction kept 12 bases outside the gene matches. The CDR3 loop reads CAITLNRGIGYEQYF. The CDR3 nucleotides read TGTGCCATCACCCTGAACAGGGGGATCGGTTACGAGCAGTACTTC.

The gene calls are TRBV6-1 and TRBJ2-7; perhaps TRBD2 as D (6 bases). Germline V gives CDR1 MNHNS, CDR2 SASEGT. Trimming pared 0 bases from V and 9 bases from J, leaving 21 bases between. CDR3 size: 16 residues. In DNA, the CDR3 is TGTGCCAGCAGTGAAGCGACTAGTCGATCCCCTACGAGGCAGTACTTC. It is translated as CASSEATSRSPTRQYF.

The rearrangement links TRBV19 to TRBJ1-5; a possible D gene is TRBD1 (6 bases). The V end lost 0 bases, the J end lost 4 bases, and 13 bases lay between the germline ends. The CDR3 loop spans 16 amino acids. The germline V gene has CDR1 LNHDA and CDR2 SQIVND (reference sequence). CDR3 in amino acids: CASSIDVRQANQPQHF. In nucleotides, the CDR3 is TGTGCCAGTAGTATAGATGTACGACAGGCGAATCAGCCCCAGCATTTT.